This T cell receptor beta chain comes out of a study of identical twins. Deletions cut 5 bases from V and 2 bases from J, with 9 bases between. The CDR3 covers 13 residues. The cDNA had a unique molecular identifier and a template-switch universal primer site. One entry per CDR3 protein, called by TCRdb with MiXCR from the 5' RACE reads. The sample gives around 1.7 million distinct CDR3 sequences, roughly 35% of which show up once; over 0.25% is in the top ten. Input material: cord blood. The TCR was taken from a newborn girl in good health. The chain recombines TRBV12-3 or TRBV12-4 with TRBJ1-2; no definite D call. This chain's CDR3 is CASSQQTNYGYTF. CDR3 sequence (DNA): TGTGCCAGCAGTCAACAGACCAACTATGGCTACACCTTC.